Presented here are 16 T cell receptor beta chains from one specimen sequenced in a study of blood T cell repertoires in COVID-19. Clones were read by immunoSEQ multiplex PCR, and TCRdb kept only the in-frame ones, dropping some. Among around 270,000 clones, approximately 85% were seen once, and the ten largest hold around 1%. Source material: peripheral blood. The origin of the receptors is a human donor with COVID-19, enrolled during active disease. The donor label of this sample is uncertain.

The chain joins TRBV19 to TRBJ1-5, with D tentatively TRBD1 (6 bases). The V gene lost 6 bases and the J gene lost 1 base, with 7 bases spanning the gap. CDR3 length: 13 residues. CDR1 and CDR2 from the germline V gene are LNHDA and SQIVND (reference sequence). The CDR3 loop is CASSGQSNQPQHF. Written as DNA, the CDR3 is TGTGCCAGTAGCGGACAGAGCAATCAGCCCCAGCATTTT.

This clone has more than one count but fewer than ten. The junction does not match germline at one end; this may be a read error. V gene TRBV7-7 combines with J gene TRBJ2-2, with 8 bases identical to TRBD1. This CDR3 has 14 amino acids. Per germline, CDR1 SSHAT and CDR2 FNYEAQ (reference sequence). This chain's CDR3 is CASSLDRGGGELFF. In DNA form, the CDR3 reads TGTGCTAGCAGCTTAGACAGGGGTGGCGGGGAGCTGTTTTTT. The variable domain in full, with the rest retrieved from reference TRBV7-7 and TRBJ2-2, is GAGVSQSPRYKVTKRGQDVTLRCDPISSHATLYWYQQALGQGPEFLTYFNYEAQPDKSGLPSDRFSAERPEGSISTLTIQRTEQRDSAMYRCASSLDRGGGELFFGEGSRLTVL.

The chain recombines TRBV10-1 with TRBJ2-3, with TRBD2 identical over 7 bases. The CDR3 runs 14 residues. J gave up 7 bases and V 6 bases, and 10 bases lay outside the gene matches. From germline, CDR1 is WNHNN and CDR2 SYGVQD (reference sequence). The CDR3 reads CASRPSGDQNTQYF. In DNA, the CDR3 is TGCGCCAGCAGACCTAGCGGAGACCAGAATACGCAGTATTTT.

The chain couples TRBV7-2 to TRBJ2-7, with D uncertain. V lost 5 bases to trimming and J lost 2 bases, with 10 bases between them. Germline CDR1 is SGHTA and CDR2 is FQGNSA. This CDR3 has 13 amino acids. The CDR3 spells CASSQYSPYEQYF. The CDR3 coding sequence is TGTGCCAGCAGCCAGTACAGCCCCTACGAGCAGTACTTC.

This clone was found once. The chain is built from TRBV28 and TRBJ2-1, with 15 nucleotides matching TRBD2. This CDR3 region has 20 residues. V dropped 7 bases and J dropped 0; count of bases not matched to a gene: 13. Per germline, CDR1 MDHEN and CDR2 SYDVKM. CDR3 in amino acids: CASNTGLAGGLLSSYNEQFF. CDR3 bases: TGTGCCAGCAACACCGGACTAGCGGGAGGGCTCCTAAGCTCCTACAATGAGCAGTTCTTC.

The chain uses TRBV7-9 and TRBJ1-1; TRBD1 is a possible D gene (6 bases). There are 15 residues in the CDR3. Germline V gene sequence: CDR1 SEHNR, CDR2 FQNEAQ (reference sequence). Trimming pared 2 bases from V and 2 bases from J, leaving 12 bases between. The CDR3 loop is CASSLRAGANTEAFF. DNA of the CDR3: TGTGCCAGCAGCTTACGGGCAGGGGCCAACACTGAAGCTTTCTTT.

This clone has more than one count but fewer than ten. The chain joins TRBV10-1 to TRBJ2-7; 7 positions agree with TRBD2. Germline V gives CDR1 WNHNN, CDR2 SYGVQD (reference sequence). V lost 6 bases to trimming and J lost 1 base; unmatched junction nucleotides: 6. This CDR3 comprises 14 residues. The CDR3 bases are TGCGCCAGCAGCCAGAGCGGGAATTCCTACGAGCAGTACTTC. Protein sequence: CASSQSGNSYEQYF.

V and J are TRBV29-1 and TRBJ1-6, with a possible D match to TRBD1 (6 bases). Trimming left V 4 bases short and J 5 bases short, with 6 bases between. The CDR3 is made up of 12 amino acids. CDR1 and CDR2 from the germline V gene are SQVTM and ANQGSEA. The DNA for the CDR3 is TGCAGCGTTGGGACAGATAATTCACCCCTCCACTTT. Residues: CSVGTDNSPLHF.

The J gene is TRBJ2-5, the V gene TRBV5-1; maybe TRBD2 (6 bases). Deletions cut 4 bases from V and 4 bases from J, with 17 bases between. The germline V gene has CDR1 SGHRS and CDR2 YFSETQ. The CDR3 has 15 residues. The CDR3 nucleotides are TGCGCCAGCAGCCCGGAGCGGGTCTGGGGAGAGACCCAGTACTTC. The encoded protein is CASSPERVWGETQYF.

This clone turned up a few times. The genes are TRBV6-5 and TRBJ2-1; 7 bases match TRBD1. In germline, CDR1 is MNHEY, CDR2 SVGAGI. After removal of 5 bases from V and 8 bases from J, the junction contained 6 bases not matched to a gene. This CDR3 has 13 residues. The CDR3 loop is CASSTRGSYEQFF. The DNA of the CDR3 is TGTGCCAGCAGTACCAGGGGGAGCTATGAGCAGTTCTTC.

V and J are TRBV15 and TRBJ1-1, with D maybe TRBD1 (5 bases). Germline values: CDR1 LNHNV, CDR2 YYDKDF (reference sequence). The CDR3 contains 14 residues. V dropped 3 bases and J dropped 4 bases, with 12 bases sitting between them. CDR3 region: CATSRGRVVTEAFF. In nucleotides, the CDR3 is TGTGCCACCAGCAGGGGCAGGGTAGTCACTGAAGCTTTCTTT.

In the case of this clone: Sequence at one end of the junction differs from germline and may be a read error. The chain uses TRBV3-1 (or the pseudogene TRBV3-2) and TRBJ1-2; D is ambiguous. There are 11 residues in the CDR3. Per germline, CDR1 LGHDT and CDR2 YNNKEL (reference sequence). The CDR3 DNA reads as TGTGCCAGCACCCAAGGGAGAGGCTACACCTTC. This translates into CASTQGRGYTF.

The V and J genes are TRBV12-3 or TRBV12-4 and TRBJ1-1; D gene uncertain. The CDR3 is 13 residues long. Trimming removed 1 base at V and 6 bases at J, with 9 bases between. The CDR3 region has the DNA TGTGCCAGCAGTTTAGTGGCAGGTCCTGAAGCTTTCTTT. This sequence encodes CASSLVAGPEAFF.

CDR3 amino acids: CSALFPYEQYF. The CDR3 bases are TGCAGTGCCCTTTTCCCTTACGAGCAGTACTTC. The chain uses TRBV20-1 and TRBJ2-7, with D unresolved. The CDR3 is made up of 11 amino acids. The V end lost 6 bases, the J end lost 4 bases, and 10 bases lay between the germline ends. Germline CDR1 DFQATT, CDR2 SNEGSKA (reference sequence).

The rearrangement joins TRBV28 to TRBJ1-1; D may be TRBD1 (5 bases). Trimming removed 3 bases from V and 6 bases from J, with 17 bases in between. The CDR3 is 15 amino acids. Germline V lookup: CDR1 MDHEN, CDR2 SYDVKM. Here the CDR3 DNA reads TGTGCCAGCAGTTTCAACCGGGACCCGGGGGCTGAAGCTTTCTTT. This codes for CASSFNRDPGAEAFF.

J is TRBJ2-7 and V is TRBV2; D might be TRBD2 (5 bases). V lost 1 base to trimming and J lost 3 bases, with 13 bases between them. CDR3 size: 15 residues. Germline values: CDR1 SNHLY, CDR2 FYNNEI. The CDR3 sequence: CASSEVAGRSYEQYF. CDR3 DNA sequence: TGTGCCAGCAGTGAAGTTGCGGGCCGAAGCTACGAGCAGTACTTC.